This entry concerns a single T cell receptor (beta chain). Original processing notes: Estimation of nucleated cell counts was performed using reference gene primer amplification. Assay used: immunoSEQ multiplex PCR; TCRdb lists only in-frame clones, some missing. For V, J and clone size, that table is used; D and trimming come from the DNA. The sample consists of hundreds of thousands of clones, about 90% of them appearing once. Per the germline V gene, CDR1 is MNHEY and CDR2 is SVGEGT. V lost 6 bases, J lost 3 bases, and 9 bases lay in between. This CDR3 is 12 amino acids long. This record belongs to a study of blood T cell repertoires in COVID-19. As for the study in general: T cells, B-cell-depleted T cells, or PBMCs provided the cDNA or gDNA that served as material.

The chain uses TRBV6-2 or TRBV6-3 and TRBJ2-7; D ambiguous. This receptor was identified in a woman aged 25 to 39 with acute COVID-19. Sample: PBMCs or T cells enriched from blood (not recorded which). CDR3 sequence: CASSRQFYEQYF. The CDR3 DNA is TGTGCCAGCAGCCGGCAATTCTACGAGCAGTACTTC.